This T cell receptor (beta chain) was recovered during a study of cytomegalovirus exposure and HLA in healthy donors. Turning to the study itself: There were nearly 120 million unique TCR beta sequences, drawn from roughly 200 million T cells, in an earlier analysis.

The study's findings and limits: By a later analysis, the bulk of CMV-associated TCR beta chains appeared HLA-restricted. Beyond CMV serostatus, there was no information to go on about immune exposure. When presence/absence was analysed, sequencing depth was taken to be roughly uniform across donors.

This clone was seen more than once but under ten times. Its antigen is currently unknown. CDR3 length: 13 residues. With V trimmed by 4 bases and J by 9 bases, 9 bases remained unmatched. Per germline, CDR1 MGHDK and CDR2 SYGVNS. 13 Jbeta primers and 60 Vbeta primers were used for the PCR. Profiling relied on immunoSEQ multiplex PCR, and the TCRdb table lists in-frame clones only, not all of them. The repertoire holds 130,000 to 150,000 clones, with approximately 78% as singletons. The sequence was collected from a woman aged 18-29 years in good health and CMV-seropositive. V is TRBV25-1 and J is TRBJ2-7; 7 bases are a match to TRBD1. The sequencing input was PBMCs. The CDR3 nucleotides read TGTGCCAGCAGTGGACAGGGAACTACGCGGCAGTACTTC. It is translated as CASSGQGTTRQYF.